These T cell receptor beta chains were read from a single sample in a study of tumour-infiltrating T cells in Burkitt lymphoma. TCRdb keeps only in-frame clones here, not all; method: immunoSEQ multiplex PCR. Of around 2,100 clones in the sample, around an eighth were seen once. The sequenced sample consisted of tumor tissue. Every receptor here comes from a human donor with Burkitt lymphoma. The conserved cysteine and the conserved F or W are not part of the CDR3 here. Fields, in order: D gene, V gene, CDR3 protein. The D gene is left open where the match is weak.

d_gene: TRBD1
v_gene: TRBV6-6
CDR3aa: ASSYSGTGPIPLH

d_gene: TRBD1
v_gene: TRBV4-2
CDR3aa: ASSQDRQGDPYEQY

d_gene: -
v_gene: TRBV7-9
CDR3aa: ASSRDGYGYT

d_gene: -
v_gene: TRBV4-1
CDR3aa: ASSHRGRGNSPFH

d_gene: TRBD2
v_gene: TRBV14
CDR3aa: ASSLGGAGETQY

d_gene: TRBD1
v_gene: TRBV4-3
CDR3aa: ASSQGTGDEQY

d_gene: TRBD1
v_gene: TRBV11-1
CDR3aa: ASSLEGTGFWNTEAF

d_gene: -
v_gene: TRBV9
CDR3aa: ASSPVTDRNEQY

d_gene: TRBD1
v_gene: TRBV6-6
CDR3aa: ASSPGQGLSGGYT

d_gene: -
v_gene: TRBV29-1
CDR3aa: SVGRWTDTYNEQF

d_gene: TRBD1
v_gene: TRBV6-5
CDR3aa: ASSEGQVNGYT

d_gene: TRBD2
v_gene: TRBV30
CDR3aa: AWSRAGGLLRNEQF

d_gene: TRBD2
v_gene: TRBV15
CDR3aa: ATSRDGGLAGGRY

d_gene: TRBD2
v_gene: TRBV4-3
CDR3aa: ASSQEGSGGEETQY

d_gene: -
v_gene: TRBV7-9
CDR3aa: ASSSNTEAF

d_gene: -
v_gene: TRBV6-5
CDR3aa: ASSYPGSYEQY

d_gene: TRBD2
v_gene: TRBV4-3
CDR3aa: ASSRAGSSTDTQY

d_gene: -
v_gene: TRBV19
CDR3aa: ASKSRGGNEQF

d_gene: TRBD1
v_gene: TRBV18
CDR3aa: ASSQTGGRTEAF

d_gene: TRBD1
v_gene: TRBV5-4
CDR3aa: ASSFSTGGNSGYT

d_gene: -
v_gene: TRBV9
CDR3aa: ASSLGTELFGYT

d_gene: -
v_gene: TRBV5-1
CDR3aa: ASSLPGVTDTQY

d_gene: -
v_gene: TRBV4-1
CDR3aa: ASSPSGDETQY

d_gene: -
v_gene: TRBV6-5
CDR3aa: ASNSIGWGTEAF

d_gene: TRBD2
v_gene: TRBV9
CDR3aa: ASSSWGTSGKDTQY

d_gene: TRBD1
v_gene: TRBV18
CDR3aa: ASSPQGTGAYGYT